This TCR beta chain was profiled in a study of T-cell memory formation after mild COVID-19. Study-wide background: The two donors had largely donor-specific TCR clusters. The study, taken as a whole, reports: Those CD4+ clones that contracted were mainly in CM and EM (CD8+ ones in EMRA). Researchers found some responding clones in pre-infection memory, a sign that cross-reactive memory joined. What remained unconfirmed was the SARS-CoV-2 specificity of second-wave clones peaking on day 37.

This CDR3 region has 13 residues. V shed 10 bases and J shed 2 bases, with 14 bases lying between them. Germline CDR1 and CDR2: LNHNV and YYDKDF (reference sequence). As to this clonotype: Its antigen is as yet unknown.

TCRdb independently ran MiXCR on the 5' RACE reads; one entry per CDR3 protein. Altogether about 430,000 distinct CDR3 sequences are present, 20% to 25% being singletons, with the ten largest covering 8.8%. The V and J genes are TRBV15 and TRBJ1-1; a possible D gene is TRBD1 (6 bases). This sequence originates from an adult woman who had mild COVID-19 (a few samples of this study predate the infection). Cell type and time point are not known. The sequencing sample was made of PBMCs or a T cell subset sorted from them (not recorded which). The CDR3 sequence is CAIKDSSNTEAFF. The CDR3 DNA follows: TGTGCCATCAAGGACAGCTCCAACACTGAAGCTTTCTTT.